A single sample is the source of the 6 T cell receptor beta chains below, sequenced in a study of siplizumab effects on memory and regulatory T cells (dated by TCRdb to between 2018 and 2021). The library came from the immunoSEQ multiplex PCR assay. This is the immuneACCESS table as TCRdb keeps it, with only in-frame sequences that have V and J called. A part of the clones is gone; compared with another copy, unresolved V genes explain less than half, and the rest is unexplained. The table for this sample lists under 85,000 clones; over 80% of them were counted only once. Of the sample, over 1.5% falls within the top ten clones. Sequenced: Tregs sorted from blood. The receptors derive from a human donor in good health.

DNA for the CDR3: TGTGCCAGCAGTGGACGGAACTATGGCTACACCTTC. Protein: CASSGRNYGYTF. The V and J genes are TRBV6-1 and TRBJ1-2, with D unresolved. The germline V and J ends were trimmed by 4 bases and 2 bases, with 5 bases remaining between them. The CDR3 totals 12 residues. The germline V gene encodes CDR1 MNHNS and CDR2 SASEGT.

For this clone: This sequence may be a read error, since a much larger clone differs from it by one base. This sequence joins TRBV20-1 and TRBJ2-1, with unresolved D. Germline values: CDR1 DFQATT, CDR2 SNEGSKA (reference sequence). Trimming cost V 1 base and J 8 bases, with 3 bases left between them. The CDR3 is 10 residues long. In DNA form, the CDR3 reads TGCAGTGCTAGAGGGGATGAGCAGTTCTTC. As protein: CSARGDEQFF.

J is TRBJ2-2 and V is TRBV19, with D unresolved. V shed 5 bases and J shed 0 bases, with 10 bases lying between them. Germline V lookup: CDR1 LNHDA, CDR2 SQIVND (reference sequence). The CDR3 is 15 amino acids. The chain's CDR3 is CASSLSVSNTGELFF. The CDR3 bases are TGTGCCAGTAGTTTGAGCGTATCGAACACCGGGGAGCTGTTTTTT.

The chain couples TRBV5-1 to TRBJ1-1; 9 bases fit TRBD1. The CDR3 is 14 residues long. Germline loops: CDR1 SGHRS, CDR2 YFSETQ. Trimming at V came to 3 bases and at J to 5 bases, leaving 5 bases not matched to a gene. In nucleotides, the CDR3 is TGCGCCAGCAGCTCTACAGGGGGCTGGACTGAAGCTTTCTTT. Translating gives CASSSTGGWTEAFF.

This rearrangement joins TRBV4-1 to TRBJ2-7, with D possibly TRBD1 on 6 matching bases. Trimming cost V 4 bases and J 3 bases, with 25 bases left between them. Germline loops: CDR1 MGHRA, CDR2 YSYEKL. CDR3 size: 18 residues. The CDR3 DNA reads as TGCGCCAGCAGCCCCTTGGGCTCTCGAAGGGGGTCATACTACGAGCAGTACTTC. Translation gives CASSPLGSRRGSYYEQYF.

CDR3 sequence (DNA): TGCGCCAGCAGCCCGAGGGGGGGTAGCTCCTACAATGAGCAGTTCTTC. It codes for CASSPRGGSSYNEQFF. The J gene is TRBJ2-1, the V gene TRBV5-1, with D maybe TRBD2 (7 bases). CDR3 length: 16 residues. Germline values: CDR1 SGHRS, CDR2 YFSETQ. Trimming cost V 4 bases and J 0 bases, with 14 bases left between them.